This T cell receptor (beta chain) was recovered during a study of T cell responses to AZD1222 COVID-19 vaccine (dated by TCRdb to the early 2020s). With respect to the entire study: Because spike-specific TCR depth and breadth did not differ between the two schedules, AZD1222 recipients who got a second dose at roughly 4 weeks were pooled with those who got a second dose at roughly 12 weeks. TCR sequencing was performed for fewer than 250 trial participants, of whom around 200 were given two doses of AZD1222 and around 26 were given two doses of MenACWY control vaccine. Trial participants were enrolled by age into 18-55, 56-69 and 70-plus year subgroups, with about 150, 27 and 61 TCR-sequenced participants respectively.

For this clone: The antigen it binds to is not known. No qualities accompany the bases; no much larger clone lies one base away.

The CDR3 regions of human TCRbeta chains were analyzed by immunosequencing. From the authors' description of their analysis: Repertoire TCRs were checked for matches against a reference library of SARS-CoV-2-specific TCRs that had been generated using the MIRA antigen-specificity platform. Breadth was defined as the fraction of unique TCRs that were SARS-CoV-2-associated, and depth was defined as the fraction of total T cells that were SARS-CoV-2-associated. Using the MIRA data, every spike-specific TCR was mapped to the spike region that the TCR reacted to and assigned to either a CD4 or a CD8 class. Log10-transformed breadth and depth values were compared by one-way ANOVA with Sidak's multiple comparisons tests. TCRdb mirrors the immuneACCESS table, restricted to in-frame sequences. Some clones are absent from its copies; in checked studies, under half trace to an unresolved V gene, and the reason for the others is unknown. V and J calls and clone size are as listed in that table; D and trimming were resolved from the DNA. The sample yields fewer than 150,000 clones; just over 90% were counted once. 3.4% of the sample lies in the top ten.

This specimen's time point label, per the study, means: baseline before first vaccination. The vaccinee samples were drawn from two UK trials, COV001 and COV002, one of which was a single-blind randomized controlled phase 2/3 trial testing AZD1222 (ChAdOx1 nCoV-19) in healthy adults. Trial participant PBMC samples were collected at day 0 and day 28 after the second dose for TCRbeta chain sequencing. What the study reported, not specific to this receptor: A significant rise in spike-specific TCR breadth and depth was observed after two AZD1222 doses relative to day 0 and relative to MenACWY recipients. Participants were mostly white British and included more females than males, and it was suggested by the authors that clonal diversity may have been underestimated. Epitopes outside the regions mutated in the B.1.351 and B.1.1.7 variants were reportedly recognized by nearly half of the unique spike-specific TCRs. Because no samples from the day 14 peak response were available, repertoires could be characterized only after the peak T cell response. The whole spike protein was spanned by vaccine-associated CD4 TCRs, and dominant responses were seen in regions 160-218 and 743-854. Only a handful of AZD1222 recipients were SARS-CoV-2 seropositive at baseline, limiting conclusions about previously exposed vaccinees. In the small 56-69-year group, the increase in depth fell short of significance, most likely because of low power.

The CDR3 numbers 16 residues from cysteine through phenylalanine. CDR3 DNA only is kept here, 48 bases in frame from base 1. Cut back by 4 bases and 4 bases, the V and J ends lie 19 bases apart. CDR1 and CDR2 were assigned from the germline V gene (reference sequence) as SGHNT and YYREEE. The clonotype was recovered from an adult in good health. The chain was built from TRBV5-4 and TRBJ2-3; 6 matching bases give a weak D call of TRBD2. Material: peripheral blood, obtained on day 0 of AZD1222 vaccination. Here the CDR3 is given as CASSRGWASSSDTQYF. The DNA reads TGTGCCAGCAGCCGGGGGTGGGCTTCTAGTTCAGATACGCAGTATTTT. Here the CDR3 is joined to the reference TRBV5-4 and TRBJ2-3 genes, and the full variable domain is: ETGVTQSPTHLIKTRGQQVTLRCSSQSGHNTVSWYQQALGQGPQFIFQYYREEENGRGNFPPRFSGLQFPNYSSELNVNALELDDSALYLCASSRGWASSSDTQYFGPGTRLTVL.